Sequencing of this T cell receptor beta chain was carried out in a study of cytomegalovirus exposure and HLA in healthy donors. Findings and limits, study-wide: Presence/absence analyses rested on an assumption that sequencing depth was roughly uniform across donors. Prior analysis indicated that the majority of TCR beta V segments exhibited productivity approximately 87% or approximately 30% of the time. TCR beta V- and J-gene trimming was later associated with a missense DCLRE1C variant.

From germline, CDR1 is SGHRS and CDR2 YFSETQ. The length of the CDR3 is 15 residues. Trimming removed 1 base at V and 4 bases at J, with 14 bases between. Researchers ran the PCR with 60 Vbeta and 13 Jbeta primers. The method was immunoSEQ multiplex PCR; TCRdb's version includes in-frame clones alone and lacks a portion of them. The table lists 150,000 to 200,000 clones, roughly 8.7% of them singletons. Comment on this clone: What it binds is unknown.

The rearrangement joins TRBV5-1 to TRBJ1-1; possible D gene TRBD1, 6 bases. The sequence derives from a woman in her 30s in good health and CMV-seropositive. Sample: PBMCs. The DNA for the CDR3 is TGCGCCAGCAGCTTGTACGGGGGGCAGGGCACTGAAGCTTTCTTT. Protein sequence: CASSLYGGQGTEAFF.